These T cell receptor beta chains were read from a single sample in a study of blood T cell repertoires in COVID-19. The data were produced by immunoSEQ multiplex PCR, yet TCRdb's version contains in-frame clones alone and is incomplete. Altogether roughly 400,000 clones are present, 87% being singletons, with the ten largest covering roughly 2.1%. Sequenced: peripheral blood. All receptors derive from a woman in her fifties or sixties with COVID-19, enrolled during active disease. The CDR3 runs from the conserved cysteine through the conserved F or W. Each record gives: CDR3 protein, V gene, J gene.

cdr3_aa: CAWIPGPRMNTEAFF; v_call: TRBV30; j_call: TRBJ1-1
cdr3_aa: CASSLGQGATNEKLFF; v_call: TRBV7-9; j_call: TRBJ1-4
cdr3_aa: CASTGTDTQYF; v_call: TRBV5-1; j_call: TRBJ2-3
cdr3_aa: CASSSGLSNQPQHF; v_call: TRBV5-6; j_call: TRBJ1-5
cdr3_aa: CATTEGYNEQFF; v_call: TRBV7-9; j_call: TRBJ2-1
cdr3_aa: CASSQDRGGNYGYTF; v_call: TRBV4-2; j_call: TRBJ1-2
cdr3_aa: CASGGIAGGLGSEQFF; v_call: TRBV5-4; j_call: TRBJ2-1
cdr3_aa: CASSLIAGATGELFF; v_call: TRBV7-3; j_call: TRBJ2-2
cdr3_aa: CASSEALAGSSYEQYF; v_call: TRBV6-1; j_call: TRBJ2-7
cdr3_aa: CASSLVGAGGQETQYF; v_call: TRBV5-1; j_call: TRBJ2-5
cdr3_aa: CASSLRRVHDTEAFF; v_call: TRBV11-2; j_call: TRBJ1-1
cdr3_aa: CASTALAGDTDTQYF; v_call: TRBV2; j_call: TRBJ2-3
cdr3_aa: CASSEAGFRETGGYTF; v_call: TRBV6-1; j_call: TRBJ1-2
cdr3_aa: CASSPGQGGTQYF; v_call: TRBV12-3/TRBV12-4; j_call: TRBJ2-5
cdr3_aa: CATSRDRAGSATIYF; v_call: TRBV15; j_call: TRBJ1-3
cdr3_aa: CASSEGRPGGAYQPQHF; v_call: TRBV6-1; j_call: TRBJ1-5
cdr3_aa: CASSGRDSASSGNTIYF; v_call: TRBV9; j_call: TRBJ1-3
cdr3_aa: CASSLTGQGNSPLHF; v_call: TRBV5-1; j_call: TRBJ1-6